The clone carrying this TCR beta chain has a handful of counts. Its target is not known. From germline, CDR1 is SGDLS and CDR2 YYNGEE. V was pared by 0 bases and J by 5 bases, with 12 bases between. The CDR3 loop spans 15 amino acids. The data originate from a study of post-analysis software for immune sequencing data. Study-wide results and limits: Clustering by F measure revealed strong co-clustering among samples prepared together in one batch. Higher frequency in patients than in controls was seen for a handful of TRBV segments, with TRBV5-6, TRBV5-1 and TRBV20-1 among them. Significantly decreased normalized Chao1 diversity was recorded for multiple sclerosis patients relative to controls.

Every TCR beta cDNA library bore unique molecular identifiers. From the PCR reads, TCRdb called clonotypes with MiXCR, one entry per CDR3 protein. The sample yields more than 450,000 distinct CDR3 sequences, 40% to 50% seen once. The chain recombines TRBV9 with TRBJ2-1; tentative D call: TRBD2 (6 bases). The clonotype comes from a girl between 5 and 17 years old with multiple sclerosis. Input material: blood. For the CDR3, the DNA is TGTGCCAGCAGCGTAGTGGCCGCTAGCGACAATGAGCAGTTCTTC. Its protein product is CASSVVAASDNEQFF.